A selection of T cell receptor beta chains follows, all from one sample in a study of patients and donors after allogeneic stem cell transplantation. From the RT-PCR reads, TCRdb called clonotypes with MiXCR, one entry per CDR3 protein. The sample carries about 410,000 distinct CDR3 sequences, 15% to 20% recorded once. Sequencing was carried out using blood, either unsorted or a sorted T cell fraction (not recorded which). The origin of the receptors is a human donor who was either an allogeneic HSCT recipient or a stem cell or donor lymphocyte infusion donor (not recorded which). It is not recorded whose cells these are; they may come from a transplant donor. CDR3s include the opening cysteine and the closing phenylalanine or tryptophan. D genes are given only for firm matches.

D	V	J	CDR3
TRBD1	TRBV7-9	TRBJ2-1	CASRQGNEQFF
.	TRBV6-2/TRBV6-3	TRBJ2-2	CASSPFGGVPTGELFF
.	TRBV27	TRBJ1-2	CASSLGAVSAGYTF
.	TRBV5-1	TRBJ2-1	CASSLGGGSEFYEQFF
.	TRBV9	TRBJ2-1	CASSVVFNEQFF
TRBD2	TRBV12-3/TRBV12-4	TRBJ2-1	CASSISGGGYNEQFF
TRBD2	TRBV7-3	TRBJ2-2	CASSSILAGVGTGELFF
.	TRBV20-1	TRBJ2-5	CSARDAQGETQYF
.	TRBV9	TRBJ2-7	CASSPQPTENYEQYF
TRBD1	TRBV6-2/TRBV6-3	TRBJ1-1	CASSYPSGQKRTEAFF
.	TRBV7-2	TRBJ2-1	CASSIPYNEQFF
TRBD1	TRBV24-1	TRBJ1-2	CATSDSDRLYGYTF
TRBD2	TRBV5-1	TRBJ2-1	CASSNSGRAYDNEQFF
.	TRBV6-2/TRBV6-3	TRBJ2-1	CASRTTDSYNEQFF
.	TRBV2	TRBJ2-7	CASSERGVIYEQYF
.	TRBV10-3	TRBJ2-7	CAISLTGAGAYEQYF
TRBD1	TRBV5-6	TRBJ1-3	CASSLVGQGRITIYF
.	TRBV24-1	TRBJ2-1	CATSDWPDPNEQFF
TRBD2	TRBV7-9	TRBJ2-1	CASSFGEPGLAHNEQFF
TRBD1	TRBV4-2	TRBJ1-6	CASSQEEGGVSGSPLHF
TRBD1	TRBV7-9	TRBJ2-7	CASSNRQGRSFSYEQYF
TRBD1	TRBV9	TRBJ1-2	CASSGQGAGGYTF
TRBD2	TRBV20-1	TRBJ2-2	CSAGSGGRGTGELFF
TRBD1	TRBV28	TRBJ1-5	CASSLPRDRGSNQPQHF
TRBD1	TRBV6-5	TRBJ1-2	CASSYRDRNYGYTF
TRBD1	TRBV20-1	TRBJ2-3	CSARKTRGRFTDTQYF
TRBD1	TRBV18	TRBJ1-2	CASSRRGPNYGYTF
.	TRBV6-2/TRBV6-3	TRBJ2-2	CASSYSPQGGRITGELFF
TRBD2	TRBV5-1	TRBJ2-2	CASRTRLAGGTGELFF
.	TRBV15	TRBJ2-7	CATSRDRKPYEQYF
.	TRBV11-3	TRBJ2-3	CASTWVGAGDTQYF
.	TRBV7-8	TRBJ2-3	CASSLGDSDTQYF
.	TRBV6-5	TRBJ1-1	CASSYFLQGNTEAFF
.	TRBV30	TRBJ2-3	CAWSDYRADTQYF
.	TRBV6-6	TRBJ2-3	CASSYRLGDTQYF
.	TRBV29-1	TRBJ2-7	CSVESRRSEQYF
.	TRBV5-6	TRBJ2-7	CASSLETYEQYF
TRBD2	TRBV2	TRBJ2-5	CASRGAGGRKTQYF
.	TRBV6-2/TRBV6-3	TRBJ1-1	CASSLSGGPKAFF
.	TRBV5-5	TRBJ1-1	CASSLDSSTEAFF
.	TRBV24-1	TRBJ2-1	CATSGGRVGHEQFF
.	TRBV4-2	TRBJ2-1	CASSQDHKGRTDNEQFF
.	TRBV5-1	TRBJ2-2	CASSLADKMNTGELFF
TRBD1	TRBV27	TRBJ2-7	CASSARDRGVYEQYF
TRBD2	TRBV7-6	TRBJ2-7	CASSRTSGGYEQYF
TRBD1	TRBV25-1	TRBJ2-7	CASSEFRTGKAEQYF
.	TRBV12-3/TRBV12-4	TRBJ2-2	CASSFLTRKNTGELFF
TRBD1	TRBV7-6	TRBJ2-7	CASSFRQGVAEQYF
.	TRBV2	TRBJ2-7	CASRGYASTRSYEQYF
.	TRBV29-1	TRBJ1-2	CSVANKVGIYGYTF